The clone carrying this T cell receptor (beta chain) came up many times. Its antigen is not known. TCR alpha and TCR beta cDNA libraries carrying sample barcodes and UMIs were produced by 5'RACE using constant-segment primers. TCRdb independently ran MiXCR on the 5' RACE reads; one entry per CDR3 protein. The table shows about 280,000 distinct CDR3 sequences, with roughly 8.2% occurring only once. These data come from a study of T-cell memory formation after mild COVID-19. Study-level results: The finding that pre-infection memory included some responding clones suggested that cross-reactive memory joined. Clones that got smaller from day 15 to 85 had even CD4/CD8, while clones growing later tipped toward CD4+. Those CD4+ clones that contracted were mainly in CM and EM (CD8+ ones in EMRA).

With 4 bases clipped from V and 8 bases from J, the junction kept 12 bases outside the gene matches. The germline gives CDR1 SGHRS, CDR2 YFSETQ. The CDR3 runs 15 residues. V is TRBV5-1 and J is TRBJ2-3, with 8 bases identical to TRBD2. Sequencing input: PBMCs or a T cell subset sorted from them (not recorded which). The sequence derives from a man aged 18-30 years who had mild COVID-19 (a few samples of this study predate the infection). Cell type and time point are not known. DNA of the CDR3: TGCGCCAGCAGCCCTACTTCGCGGGGGGACTCTACGCAGTATTTT. As protein: CASSPTSRGDSTQYF.